This T cell receptor (beta chain) is drawn from a study of pediatric ulcerative colitis. Findings and limits, study-wide: Blood-derived T cells may be present in rectal pinch biopsies. Ulcerative colitis patients shared more blood-rectal clones than controls.

The assay was run at survey level. Clones were read by immunoSEQ multiplex PCR, and TCRdb kept only the in-frame ones, dropping some. Of roughly 16,000 clones in the sample, over 70% are singletons; the top ten hold over 6.5%. The rectum was sampled with one to two pinch biopsies at colonoscopy. In regard to this clone: Its antigen is still unknown.

Per the germline V gene, CDR1 is MNHEY and CDR2 is SVGAGI. V was clipped by 6 bases and J by 7 bases; unmatched bases: 5. The CDR3 sequence is 13 residues long. This rearrangement joins TRBV6-5 to TRBJ2-1; 8 nucleotides match TRBD2. The source is a boy aged 10-17 years who was a control in a study of pediatric ulcerative colitis. The sequenced sample was gut tissue. The CDR3 bases are TGTGCCAGCAGGGCGGGAGGTGAGAATGAGCAGTTCTTC. It yields the protein CASRAGGENEQFF.